This T cell receptor beta chain was captured in a study of cytotoxic CD8 clonotypes in ibrutinib-treated CLL. Study-wide context: A mean of approximately 260,000 productive templates and over 85,000 productive rearrangements was obtained per sample.

This clone was counted only a few times. About 2 micrograms of genomic DNA, which was extracted from cryopreserved PBMCs, served as the material used for the TCR beta libraries. The CDR3 is 16 amino acids. Trimming shortened V by 0 bases and J by 2 bases, and 12 bases separated the two germline ends. The germline gives CDR1 MRHNA, CDR2 SNTAGT. Assay used: immunoSEQ multiplex PCR; TCRdb lists only in-frame clones, some missing. Among 100,000 to 150,000 clones listed, roughly 88% were seen once. The chain links TRBV6-4 to TRBJ2-3, with D tentatively TRBD1 (7 bases). The specimen was PBMCs, collected after 24 months of ibrutinib treatment. This clonotype originated in a human donor with chronic lymphocytic leukemia. The CDR3 here is CASSDSSGGTTDTQYF. DNA for the CDR3: TGTGCCAGCAGTGACTCCTCAGGGGGGACCACAGATACGCAGTATTTT.